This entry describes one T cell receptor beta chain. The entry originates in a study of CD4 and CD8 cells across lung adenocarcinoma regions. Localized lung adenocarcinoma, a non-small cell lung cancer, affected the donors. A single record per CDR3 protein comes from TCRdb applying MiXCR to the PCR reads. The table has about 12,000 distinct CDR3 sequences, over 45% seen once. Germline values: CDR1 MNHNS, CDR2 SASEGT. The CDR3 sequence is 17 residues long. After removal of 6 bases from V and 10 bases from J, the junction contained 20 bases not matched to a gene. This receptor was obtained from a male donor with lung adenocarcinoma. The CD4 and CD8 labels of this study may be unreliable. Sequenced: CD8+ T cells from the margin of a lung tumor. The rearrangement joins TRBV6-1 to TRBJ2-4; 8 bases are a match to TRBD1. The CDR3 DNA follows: TGTGCCAGCAGAGAGGGGCCAGGGGGCGGGGCCAAAGAGATTCAGTACTTC. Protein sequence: CASREGPGGGAKEIQYF.